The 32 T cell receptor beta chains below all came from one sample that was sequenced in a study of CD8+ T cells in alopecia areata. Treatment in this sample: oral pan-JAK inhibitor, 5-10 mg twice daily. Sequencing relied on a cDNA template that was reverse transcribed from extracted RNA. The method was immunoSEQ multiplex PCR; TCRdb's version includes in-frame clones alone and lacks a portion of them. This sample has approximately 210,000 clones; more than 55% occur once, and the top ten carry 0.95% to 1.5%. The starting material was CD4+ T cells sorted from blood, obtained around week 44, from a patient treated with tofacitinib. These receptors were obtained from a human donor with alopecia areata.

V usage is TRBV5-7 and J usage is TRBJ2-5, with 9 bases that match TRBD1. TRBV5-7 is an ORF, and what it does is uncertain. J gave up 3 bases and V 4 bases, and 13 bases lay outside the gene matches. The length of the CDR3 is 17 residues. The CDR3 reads CASSIGTGKGREETQYF. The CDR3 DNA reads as TGTGCCAGCAGCATAGGGACAGGGAAAGGTCGGGAAGAGACCCAGTACTTC.

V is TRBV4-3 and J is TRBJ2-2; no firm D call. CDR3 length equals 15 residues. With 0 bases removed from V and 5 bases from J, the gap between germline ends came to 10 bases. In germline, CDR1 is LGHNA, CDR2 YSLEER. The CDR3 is CASSQDYQRTGELFF. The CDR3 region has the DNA TGCGCCAGCAGCCAAGATTATCAGAGAACCGGGGAGCTGTTTTTT.

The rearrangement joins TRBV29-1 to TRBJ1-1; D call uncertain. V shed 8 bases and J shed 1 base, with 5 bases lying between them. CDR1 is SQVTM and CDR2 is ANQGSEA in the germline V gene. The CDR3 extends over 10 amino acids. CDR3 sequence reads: CSTRNTEAFF. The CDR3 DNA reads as TGCAGCACACGGAACACTGAAGCTTTCTTT.

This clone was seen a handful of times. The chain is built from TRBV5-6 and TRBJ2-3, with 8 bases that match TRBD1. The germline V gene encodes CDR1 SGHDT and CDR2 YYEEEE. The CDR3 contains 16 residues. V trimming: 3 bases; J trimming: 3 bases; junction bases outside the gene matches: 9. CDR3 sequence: CASSSDRGGGTDTQYF. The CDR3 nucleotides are TGTGCCAGCAGCTCCGACAGGGGAGGAGGGACAGATACGCAGTATTTT. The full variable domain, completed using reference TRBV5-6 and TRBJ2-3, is DAGVTQSPTHLIKTRGQQVTLRCSPKSGHDTVSWYQQALGQGPQFIFQYYEEEERQRGNFPDRFSGHQFPNYSSELNVNALLLGDSALYLCASSSDRGGGTDTQYFGPGTRLTVL.

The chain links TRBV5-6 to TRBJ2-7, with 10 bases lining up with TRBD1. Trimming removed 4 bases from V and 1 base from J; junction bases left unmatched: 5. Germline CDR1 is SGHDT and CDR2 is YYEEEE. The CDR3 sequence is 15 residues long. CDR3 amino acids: CASSPTGGYSYEQYF. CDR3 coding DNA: TGTGCCAGCAGCCCGACAGGGGGCTATTCCTACGAGCAGTACTTC. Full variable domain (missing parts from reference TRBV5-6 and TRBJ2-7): DAGVTQSPTHLIKTRGQQVTLRCSPKSGHDTVSWYQQALGQGPQFIFQYYEEEERQRGNFPDRFSGHQFPNYSSELNVNALLLGDSALYLCASSPTGGYSYEQYFGPGTRLTVT.

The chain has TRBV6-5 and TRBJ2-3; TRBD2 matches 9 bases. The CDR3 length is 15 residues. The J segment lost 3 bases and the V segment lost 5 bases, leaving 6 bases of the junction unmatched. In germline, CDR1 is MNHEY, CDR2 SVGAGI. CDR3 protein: CASSDLAGVTDTQYF. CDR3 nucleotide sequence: TGTGCCAGCAGTGACTTAGCGGGGGTTACAGATACGCAGTATTTT.

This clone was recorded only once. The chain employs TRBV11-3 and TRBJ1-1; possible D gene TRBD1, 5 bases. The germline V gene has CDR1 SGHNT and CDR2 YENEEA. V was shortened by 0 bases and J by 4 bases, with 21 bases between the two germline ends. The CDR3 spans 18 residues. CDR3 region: CASSLDWRAGWASTEAFF. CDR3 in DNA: TGTGCCAGCAGCTTAGATTGGAGGGCAGGGTGGGCGAGCACTGAAGCTTTCTTT.

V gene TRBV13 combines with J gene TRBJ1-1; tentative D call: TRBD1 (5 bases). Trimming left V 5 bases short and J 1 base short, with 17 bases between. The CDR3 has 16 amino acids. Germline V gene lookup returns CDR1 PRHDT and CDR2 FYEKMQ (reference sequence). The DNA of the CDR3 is TGTGCCAGCAGCACACGTGGAGGGGAGAGGAACACTGAAGCTTTCTTT. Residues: CASSTRGGERNTEAFF.

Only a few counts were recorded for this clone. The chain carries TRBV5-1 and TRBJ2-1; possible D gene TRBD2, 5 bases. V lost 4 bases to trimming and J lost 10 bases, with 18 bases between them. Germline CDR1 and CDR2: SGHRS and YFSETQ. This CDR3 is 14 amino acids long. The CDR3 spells CASSPAGPLVEQFF. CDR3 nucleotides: TGCGCCAGCAGCCCGGCGGGTCCCCTTGTGGAGCAGTTCTTC.

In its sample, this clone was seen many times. This CDR3 reads CASSPAGRSGADTQYF. CDR3 in DNA: TGTGCCAGCAGCCCCGCGGGCCGGTCGGGGGCAGATACGCAGTATTTT. The chain employs TRBV7-9 and TRBJ2-3; the D gene is possibly TRBD2 (6 bases). The CDR3 has 16 residues. Germline V gene data show CDR1 as SEHNR and CDR2 as FQNEAQ (reference sequence). The V end lost 5 bases, the J end lost 4 bases, and 19 bases lay between the germline ends.

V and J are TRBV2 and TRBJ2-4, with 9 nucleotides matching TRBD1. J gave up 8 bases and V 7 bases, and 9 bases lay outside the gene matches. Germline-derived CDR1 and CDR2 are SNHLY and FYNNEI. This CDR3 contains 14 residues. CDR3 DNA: TGTGCCAGCATTCGCGACAGGGGGAATGACATTCAGTACTTC. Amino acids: CASIRDRGNDIQYF.

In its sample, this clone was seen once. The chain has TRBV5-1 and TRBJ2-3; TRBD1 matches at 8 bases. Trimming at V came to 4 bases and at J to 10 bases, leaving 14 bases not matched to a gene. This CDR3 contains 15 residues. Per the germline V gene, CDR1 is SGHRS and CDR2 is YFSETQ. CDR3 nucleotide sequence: TGCGCCAGCAGCCCAGGGACAGGCAAGTTTTTGGCGCAGTATTTT. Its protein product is CASSPGTGKFLAQYF.

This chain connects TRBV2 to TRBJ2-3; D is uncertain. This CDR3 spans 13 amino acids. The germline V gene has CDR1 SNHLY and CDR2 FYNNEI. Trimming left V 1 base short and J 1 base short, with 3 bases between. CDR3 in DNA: TGTGCCAGCAGTGAAGTGGGCACAGATACGCAGTATTTT. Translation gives CASSEVGTDTQYF.

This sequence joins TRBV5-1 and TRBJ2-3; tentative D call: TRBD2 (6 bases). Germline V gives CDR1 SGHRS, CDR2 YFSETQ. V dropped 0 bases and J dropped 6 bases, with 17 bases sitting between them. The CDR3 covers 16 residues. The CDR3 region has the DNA TGCGCCAGCAGCTTGGAAAGCGGGCCAATCGGTGATACGCAGTATTTT. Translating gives CASSLESGPIGDTQYF.

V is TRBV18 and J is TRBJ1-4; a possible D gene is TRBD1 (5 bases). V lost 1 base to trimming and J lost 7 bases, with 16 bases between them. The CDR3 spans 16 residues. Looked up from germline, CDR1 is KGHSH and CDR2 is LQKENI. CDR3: CASSPRPPGLGEKLFF. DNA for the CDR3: TGTGCCAGCTCACCACGCCCCCCAGGGTTGGGTGAAAAACTGTTTTTT.

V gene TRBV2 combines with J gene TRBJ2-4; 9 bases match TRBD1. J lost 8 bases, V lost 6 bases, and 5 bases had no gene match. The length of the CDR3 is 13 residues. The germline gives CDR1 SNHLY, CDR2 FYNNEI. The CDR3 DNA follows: TGTGCCAGCAGGCGGGACAGGGATGACATTCAGTACTTC. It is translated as CASRRDRDDIQYF.

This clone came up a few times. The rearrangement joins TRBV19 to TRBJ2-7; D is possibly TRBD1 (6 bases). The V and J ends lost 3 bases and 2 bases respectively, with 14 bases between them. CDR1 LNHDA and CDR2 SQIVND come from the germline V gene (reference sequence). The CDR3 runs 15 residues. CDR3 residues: CASSIQGSGAYEQYF. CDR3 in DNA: TGTGCCAGTAGTATCCAAGGATCAGGGGCCTACGAGCAGTACTTC.

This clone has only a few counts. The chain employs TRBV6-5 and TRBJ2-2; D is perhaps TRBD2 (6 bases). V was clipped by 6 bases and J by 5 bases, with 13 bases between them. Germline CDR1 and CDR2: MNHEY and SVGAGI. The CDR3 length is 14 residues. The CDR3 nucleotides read TGTGCCAGCAGCCCAAGAGGGAGGACCGGGGAGCTGTTTTTT. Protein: CASSPRGRTGELFF.

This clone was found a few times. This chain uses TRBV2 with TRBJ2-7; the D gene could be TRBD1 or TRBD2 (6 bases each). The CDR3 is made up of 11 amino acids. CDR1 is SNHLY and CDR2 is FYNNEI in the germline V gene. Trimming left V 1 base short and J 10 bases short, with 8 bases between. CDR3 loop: CASSEEGGQYF. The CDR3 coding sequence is TGTGCCAGCAGTGAAGAGGGGGGTCAGTACTTC.

The CDR3 DNA is TGCAGCGTTGTGGAGAACACTGAAGCTTTCTTT. Protein: CSVVENTEAFF. This chain links TRBV29-1 with TRBJ1-1; D remains ambiguous. The CDR3 covers 11 residues. V dropped 4 bases and J dropped 1 base, with 4 bases sitting between them. The germline V gene has CDR1 SQVTM and CDR2 ANQGSEA.

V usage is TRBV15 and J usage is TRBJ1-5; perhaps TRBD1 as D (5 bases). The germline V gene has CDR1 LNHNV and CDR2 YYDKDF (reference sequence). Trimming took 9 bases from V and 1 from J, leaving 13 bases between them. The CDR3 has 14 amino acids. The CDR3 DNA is TGTGCCACTAGGGACGGAGGCAGCAATCAGCCCCAGCATTTT. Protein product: CATRDGGSNQPQHF.

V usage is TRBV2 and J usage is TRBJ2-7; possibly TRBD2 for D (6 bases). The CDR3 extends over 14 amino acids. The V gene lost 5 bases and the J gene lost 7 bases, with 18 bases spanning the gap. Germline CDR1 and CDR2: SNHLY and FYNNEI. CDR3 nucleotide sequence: TGTGCCAGCAGTCGGCGGAGGGATTGGGGTGAGCAGTACTTC. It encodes CASSRRRDWGEQYF.

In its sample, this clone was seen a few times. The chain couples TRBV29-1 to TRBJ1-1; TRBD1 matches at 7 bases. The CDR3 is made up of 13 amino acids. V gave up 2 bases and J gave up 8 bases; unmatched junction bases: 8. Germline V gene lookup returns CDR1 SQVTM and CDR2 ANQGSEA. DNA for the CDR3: TGCAGCGTTGAAAGGATGATGGACAGGGAAGCTTTCTTT. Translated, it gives CSVERMMDREAFF.

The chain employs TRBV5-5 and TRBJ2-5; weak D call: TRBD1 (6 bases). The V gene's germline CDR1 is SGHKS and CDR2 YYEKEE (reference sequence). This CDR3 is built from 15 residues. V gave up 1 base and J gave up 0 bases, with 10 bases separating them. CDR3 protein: CASSLYGGNQETQYF. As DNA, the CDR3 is TGTGCCAGCAGCTTGTATGGGGGCAACCAAGAGACCCAGTACTTC.

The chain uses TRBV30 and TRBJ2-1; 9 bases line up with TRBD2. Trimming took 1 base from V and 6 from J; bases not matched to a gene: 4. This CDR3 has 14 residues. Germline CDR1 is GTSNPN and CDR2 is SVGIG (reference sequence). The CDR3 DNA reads TGTGCCTGGAGTGGTAGCGGGGGTGGCAATGAGCAGTTCTTC. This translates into CAWSGSGGGNEQFF.

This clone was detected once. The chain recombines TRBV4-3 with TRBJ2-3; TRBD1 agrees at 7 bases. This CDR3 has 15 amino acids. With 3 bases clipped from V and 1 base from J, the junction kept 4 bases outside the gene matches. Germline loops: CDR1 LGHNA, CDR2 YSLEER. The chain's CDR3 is CASSQDGQGTDTQYF. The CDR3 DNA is TGCGCCAGCAGCCAGGATGGACAGGGCACAGATACGCAGTATTTT.

CDR3 region: CASSLLAGGGTQYF. The CDR3 nucleotides are TGTGCCAGCAGTCTTCTAGCGGGGGGTGGTACGCAGTATTTT. The chain uses TRBV28 and TRBJ2-3; 11 positions agree with TRBD2. Trimming took 5 bases from V and 8 from J; bases not matched to a gene: 6. The CDR3 is 14 residues long. Germline-derived CDR1 and CDR2 are MDHEN and SYDVKM.

This chain's CDR3 is CASSPTGVGEQYF. CDR3 DNA: TGTGCCAGCTCACCCACGGGCGTCGGCGAGCAGTACTTC. J is TRBJ2-7 and V is TRBV18; D gene unclear. V lost 3 bases and J lost 6, with 12 bases in between. The CDR3 length is 13 residues. Germline V CDR1 and CDR2: KGHSH, LQKENI.

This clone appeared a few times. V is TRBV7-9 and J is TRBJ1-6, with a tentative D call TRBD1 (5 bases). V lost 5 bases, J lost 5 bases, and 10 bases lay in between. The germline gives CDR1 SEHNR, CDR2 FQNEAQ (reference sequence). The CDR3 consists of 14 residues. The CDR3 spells CASSQIRDNSPLHF. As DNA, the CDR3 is TGTGCCAGCAGCCAAATCAGGGATAATTCACCCCTCCACTTT.

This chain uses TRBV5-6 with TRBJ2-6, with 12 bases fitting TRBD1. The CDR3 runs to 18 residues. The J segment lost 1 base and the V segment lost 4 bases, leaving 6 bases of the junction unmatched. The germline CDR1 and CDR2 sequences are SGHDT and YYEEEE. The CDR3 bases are TGTGCCAGCAGCCGCGCGGGACAGGGGGCGTCTGGGGCCAACGTCCTGACTTTC. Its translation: CASSRAGQGASGANVLTF.

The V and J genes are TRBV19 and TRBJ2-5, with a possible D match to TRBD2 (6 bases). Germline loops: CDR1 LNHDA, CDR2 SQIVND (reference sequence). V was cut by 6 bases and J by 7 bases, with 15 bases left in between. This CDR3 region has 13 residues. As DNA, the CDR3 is TGTGCCAGTAGCTTCGCGGGACCCGGGACCCAGTACTTC. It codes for CASSFAGPGTQYF.

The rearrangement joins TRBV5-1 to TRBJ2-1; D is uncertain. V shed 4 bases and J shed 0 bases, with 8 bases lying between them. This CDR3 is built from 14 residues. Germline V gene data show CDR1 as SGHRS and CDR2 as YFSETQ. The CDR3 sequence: CASSPENSYNEQFF. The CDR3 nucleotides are TGCGCCAGCAGCCCGGAGAACTCCTACAATGAGCAGTTCTTC.